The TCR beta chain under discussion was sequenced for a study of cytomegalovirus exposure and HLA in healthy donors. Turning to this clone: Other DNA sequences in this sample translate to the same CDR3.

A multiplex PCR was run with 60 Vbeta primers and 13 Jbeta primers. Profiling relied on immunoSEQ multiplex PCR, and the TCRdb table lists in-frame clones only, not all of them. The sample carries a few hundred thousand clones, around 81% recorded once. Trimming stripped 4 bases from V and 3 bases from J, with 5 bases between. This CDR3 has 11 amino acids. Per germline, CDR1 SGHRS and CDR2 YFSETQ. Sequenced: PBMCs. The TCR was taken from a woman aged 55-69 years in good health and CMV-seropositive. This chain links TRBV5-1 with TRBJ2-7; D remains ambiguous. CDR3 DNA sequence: TGCGCCAGCAGCCGCAGCTACGAGCAGTACTTC. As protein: CASSRSYEQYF.